This is a list of T cell receptor beta chains from one sample in a study of blood T cell repertoires in COVID-19. Assay: immunoSEQ multiplex PCR; the TCRdb copy retains only in-frame clones and omits some. In the table there are around 93,000 clones, more than 75% of which are singletons. The sequencing sample was made of peripheral blood. The source is a man older than 75 with acute or convalescent COVID-19. Each CDR3 is given with its conserved first and last residue. D genes are given only for firm matches. Clone size is shown for a subset of rows, as once, few, many or a class of expanded clone.

len | d_gene | j_gene | v_gene | abundance | CDR3aa | CDR3nt
14 | TRBD1 | TRBJ2-7 | TRBV5-1 | - | CASSRSGTVDEQYF | TGCGCCAGCAGCAGATCCGGGACAGTGGACGAGCAGTACTTC
12 | - | TRBJ2-1 | TRBV30 | - | CAWRPQDFEQFF | TGTGCCTGGCGCCCCCAAGACTTTGAGCAGTTCTTC
13 | - | TRBJ1-1 | TRBV30 | - | CACPTGSNTEAFF | TGTGCCTGCCCAACAGGTTCTAACACTGAAGCTTTCTTT
12 | - | TRBJ2-1 | TRBV13 | - | CASSLLDNEQFF | TGTGCCAGCAGCTTACTTGACAATGAGCAGTTCTTC
13 | - | TRBJ1-4 | TRBV14 | - | CASSRQINEKLFF | TGTGCCAGCAGCCGACAGATAAATGAAAAACTGTTTTTT
14 | - | TRBJ1-2 | TRBV19 | few | CASSRRGVENGYTF | TGTGCCAGTAGTCGTCGGGGGGTCGAGAATGGCTACACCTTC
13 | TRBD2 | TRBJ2-7 | TRBV30 | - | CASTSGSSYEQYF | TGTGCCTCAACTAGCGGGTCGTCCTACGAGCAGTACTTC
16 | TRBD1 | TRBJ1-4 | TRBV4-1 | - | CASSQGRTGGSEKLFF | TGCGCCAGCAGCCAAGGGCGAACAGGGGGATCCGAAAAACTGTTTTTT
11 | - | TRBJ2-1 | TRBV12-3/TRBV12-4 | few | CASSLVQEQFF | TGTGCCAGCAGTTTAGTACAGGAGCAGTTCTTC
13 | TRBD1 | TRBJ2-7 | TRBV9 | - | CASSGQGAYEQYF | TGTGCCAGCAGCGGACAGGGGGCTTACGAGCAGTACTTC
20 | TRBD1 | TRBJ1-4 | TRBV30 | few | CAWSKKISGTGGFLYEKLFF | TGTGCCTGGAGTAAGAAAATCTCCGGGACAGGGGGCTTCTTGTATGAAAAACTGTTTTTT
16 | - | TRBJ1-2 | TRBV12-5 | - | CASGSQTTVANYGYTF | TGTGCTAGTGGTTCACAGACGACAGTAGCTAACTATGGCTACACCTTC
14 | - | TRBJ2-3 | TRBV5-8 | - | CASSLWESTDTQYF | TGTGCCAGCAGCTTGTGGGAGAGCACAGATACGCAGTATTTT
12 | - | TRBJ1-1 | TRBV11-2 | - | CASSKGEWRAFF | TGTGCCAGCAGCAAAGGAGAATGGAGGGCTTTCTTT
14 | TRBD2 | TRBJ2-1 | TRBV29-1 | - | CSVLTSSPGNEQFF | TGCAGCGTCCTGACTAGCTCCCCGGGCAATGAGCAGTTCTTC
13 | - | TRBJ2-2 | TRBV10-3 | - | CAISERGSGELFF | TGTGCCATCAGTGAAAGGGGTTCGGGGGAGCTGTTTTTT
14 | - | TRBJ2-3 | TRBV7-2 | - | CASSGRSATDTQYF | TGTGCCAGCAGCGGGCGTTCGGCCACAGATACGCAGTATTTT
13 | - | TRBJ2-2 | TRBV3-1/TRBV3-2 | few | CASSQALTGELFF | TGTGCCAGCAGCCAAGCCCTGACCGGGGAGCTGTTTTTT
11 | TRBD1 | TRBJ1-1 | TRBV7-9 | - | CASERDSEAFF | TGTGCCAGCGAAAGGGACAGTGAAGCTTTCTTT
12 | - | TRBJ2-7 | TRBV5-4 | - | CASSSGTYEQYF | TGTGCCAGCAGCTCCGGGACCTACGAGCAGTACTTC
13 | - | TRBJ1-5 | TRBV7-6 | once | CASSFRADQPQHF | TGTGCCAGCAGCTTTCGAGCGGATCAGCCCCAGCATTTT
16 | TRBD2 | TRBJ2-7 | TRBV4-3 | - | CASSQDGPSGSYEQYF | TGCGCCAGCAGCCAAGATGGTCCTAGCGGGAGCTACGAGCAGTACTTC
14 | TRBD1 | TRBJ1-2 | TRBV5-8 | - | CASSVRGPNYGYTF | TGTGCCAGCAGCGTCAGGGGGCCCAACTATGGCTACACCTTC
16 | - | TRBJ2-3 | TRBV5-1 | once | CASSPFLDSSTDTQYF | TGCGCCAGCAGCCCCTTTTTGGACAGCAGCACAGATACGCAGTATTTT
17 | TRBD2 | TRBJ2-4 | TRBV7-2 | - | CASSLASSGALKNIQYF | TGTGCCAGCAGCTTAGCGTCTAGCGGGGCACTAAAAAACATTCAGTACTTC
16 | TRBD1 | TRBJ1-1 | TRBV19 | few | CASSMLGTGVNTEAFF | TGTGCCAGTAGTATGTTGGGCACAGGGGTCAACACTGAAGCTTTCTTT
11 | - | TRBJ2-2 | TRBV19 | - | CAQKGAGELFF | TGTGCCCAAAAAGGAGCCGGGGAGCTGTTTTTT
14 | TRBD1 | TRBJ1-2 | TRBV5-6 | - | CASSWTGDPYGYTF | TGTGCCAGCAGCTGGACAGGGGATCCCTATGGCTACACCTTC
14 | TRBD1 | TRBJ2-7 | TRBV7-2 | - | CASSSYTGVYEQYF | TGTGCCAGCAGCTCCTACACAGGGGTCTACGAGCAGTACTTC
15 | TRBD1 | TRBJ2-1 | TRBV9 | - | CASSVQGTGRNEQFF | TGTGCCAGCAGCGTCCAGGGGACAGGGCGCAATGAGCAGTTCTTC
15 | TRBD2 | TRBJ2-5 | TRBV7-2 | - | CATRSDRGGQETQYF | TGTGCCACAAGGTCGGACCGGGGGGGACAAGAGACCCAGTACTTC
15 | - | TRBJ2-2 | TRBV7-9 | - | CASSLVTGNTGELFF | TGTGCCAGCAGCTTAGTGACAGGAAACACCGGGGAGCTGTTTTTT
16 | TRBD2 | TRBJ2-1 | TRBV28 | - | CASSQPASGGNNEQFF | TGTGCCAGCAGCCAGCCGGCTAGCGGGGGGAACAATGAGCAGTTCTTC
17 | TRBD2 | TRBJ2-1 | TRBV5-8 | few | CASPTPLAGGSYNEQFF | TGTGCCAGCCCGACCCCACTAGCGGGAGGGTCCTACAATGAGCAGTTCTTC
16 | TRBD1 | TRBJ1-2 | TRBV13 | - | CASSPRRTGPTYGWTF | TGTGCCAGCAGCCCTAGGAGGACAGGGCCTACCTATGGCTGGACCTTC
15 | TRBD1 | TRBJ2-3 | TRBV9 | once | CASSGGTGPTDTQYF | TGTGCCAGCAGCGGCGGGACAGGGCCCACAGATACGCAGTATTTT
14 | - | TRBJ1-1 | TRBV6-1 | - | CASSEGGPNTEAFF | TGTGCCAGCAGTGAGGGGGGGCCGAACACTGAAGCTTTCTTT
14 | TRBD1 | TRBJ1-4 | TRBV5-1 | - | CASSLARGHEKLFF | TGCGCCAGCAGCTTGGCCAGGGGGCATGAAAAACTGTTTTTT
12 | - | TRBJ2-7 | TRBV27 | - | CASSSGSLREYF | TGTGCCAGCAGTTCGGGGTCGCTACGTGAGTACTTC
17 | TRBD1 | TRBJ2-4 | TRBV28 | once | CASSLRGQGSAKNIQYF | TGTGCCAGCAGTTTAAGAGGACAGGGGTCGGCTAAAAACATTCAGTACTTC
11 | - | TRBJ2-7 | TRBV28 | many | CATDSSYEQYF | TGTGCTACGGACAGCTCCTACGAGCAGTACTTC
17 | TRBD2 | TRBJ2-1 | TRBV5-8 | few | CASSRDRGLAGGREQFF | TGTGCCAGCAGCCGGGACAGGGGACTAGCGGGAGGAAGGGAGCAGTTCTTC
13 | - | TRBJ2-5 | TRBV7-8 | - | CASSQGVGETQYF | TGTGCCAGCAGCCAGGGAGTGGGGGAGACCCAGTACTTC
15 | - | TRBJ1-4 | TRBV5-1 | - | CASRVLGGVDEKLFF | TGCGCCAGCAGGGTGTTGGGGGGTGTTGATGAAAAACTGTTTTTT